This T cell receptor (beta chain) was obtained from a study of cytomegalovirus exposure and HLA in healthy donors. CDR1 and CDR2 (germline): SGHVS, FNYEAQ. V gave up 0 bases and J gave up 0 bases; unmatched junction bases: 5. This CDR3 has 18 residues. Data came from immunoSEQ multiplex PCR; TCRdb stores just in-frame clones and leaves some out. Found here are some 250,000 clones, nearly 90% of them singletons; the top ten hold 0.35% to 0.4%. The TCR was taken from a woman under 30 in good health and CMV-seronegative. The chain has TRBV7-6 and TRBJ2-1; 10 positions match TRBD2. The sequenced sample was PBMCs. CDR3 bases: TGTGCCAGCAGCTTAGCTAGCGGGGGGCCCGACTCCTACAATGAGCAGTTCTTC. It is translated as CASSLASGGPDSYNEQFF.